Shown below are 30 T cell receptor beta chains from a single sample sequenced in a study of Graves' ophthalmopathy and Graves' hyperthyroidism. Amplifying from RNA transcripts, the study obtained TCR beta CDR3 regions. HTBI primers were used in a first-round RT-PCR, which preceded a second-round multiplex PCR. Using its own MiXCR run on the multiplex PCR reads, TCRdb lists one record per CDR3 protein. Of about 230,000 distinct CDR3 sequences in the sample, about 47% are singletons; the top ten hold approximately 51%. The specimen sequenced was peripheral blood. The receptors here all came from an adult man with Graves' ophthalmopathy.

J is TRBJ2-7 and V is TRBV10-3; 9 bases match TRBD2. The CDR3 is 16 amino acids. Germline CDR1 is ENHRY and CDR2 is SYGVKD. The V and J ends lost 2 bases and 0 bases, in that order; junction bases with no gene match: 5. CDR3 bases: TGTGCCATCAGTGAGCATGGGACTAGCAGCTCCTACGAGCAGTACTTC. Translating gives CAISEHGTSSSYEQYF.

This clonotype was counted only a few times. The J gene is TRBJ1-4, the V gene TRBV20-1; TRBD1 aligns across 7 bases. J gave up 11 bases and V 5 bases, and 11 bases lay outside the gene matches. The CDR3 is 13 amino acids. Germline V gives CDR1 DFQATT, CDR2 SNEGSKA (reference sequence). In DNA form, the CDR3 reads TGCAGTGCTGGGGACAGCGCCGGGGAGAAACTGTTTTTT. It translates to CSAGDSAGEKLFF.

This clonotype was counted once. The V call is TRBV5-1, the J call TRBJ1-1, with D unresolved. The V gene's germline CDR1 is SGHRS and CDR2 YFSETQ. V dropped 1 base and J dropped 8 bases, with 15 bases sitting between them. This CDR3 spans 14 amino acids. The CDR3 here is CASSLRQAGGEAFF. CDR3 in DNA: TGCGCCAGCAGCTTGCGGCAGGCGGGCGGCGAAGCTTTCTTT.

V gene TRBV6-2 or TRBV6-3 combines with J gene TRBJ1-1, with 10 bases that match TRBD1. This CDR3 has 14 amino acids. The J segment lost 4 bases and the V segment lost 1 base, leaving 0 bases of the junction unmatched. Germline V gene data show CDR1 as MNHEY and CDR2 as SVGEGT. The CDR3 DNA reads TGTGCCAGCAGTTACTGGACAGGGGGCACTGAAGCTTTCTTT. It encodes CASSYWTGGTEAFF.

The chain uses TRBV10-3 and TRBJ2-7; 10 bases line up with TRBD1. Trimming took 5 bases from V and 4 from J; bases not matched to a gene: 8. The germline V gene encodes CDR1 ENHRY and CDR2 SYGVKD. This CDR3 spans 15 amino acids. The CDR3 region is CAISTDRDRGYEQYF. DNA for the CDR3: TGTGCCATCAGTACCGACCGGGACAGGGGATACGAGCAGTACTTC.

CDR3 nucleotides: TGTGCCACCAGTGAAAGGGGAGGAAGCAATCAGCCCCAGCATTTT. Protein sequence: CATSERGGSNQPQHF. The rearrangement uses TRBV24-1 and TRBJ1-5; TRBD1 is a possible D gene (5 bases). Trimming took 4 bases from V and 1 from J, leaving 10 bases between them. Germline V gene lookup returns CDR1 KGHDR and CDR2 SFDVKD. The CDR3 is 15 residues long.

V gene TRBV20-1 combines with J gene TRBJ1-6, with 9 positions matching TRBD1. CDR1 and CDR2 (germline): DFQATT, SNEGSKA (reference sequence). This CDR3 is 15 amino acids long. V dropped 3 bases and J dropped 10; count of bases not matched to a gene: 10. CDR3 nucleotides: TGCAGTGCTAGTACCGGGACAGGGAGAAACTCACCCCTCCACTTT. It yields the protein CSASTGTGRNSPLHF.

Comments on this clonotype: The junction departs from the called germline gene at one end, perhaps through a read error. The chain is built from TRBV11-2 and TRBJ2-2, with D perhaps TRBD2 (6 bases). The CDR3 totals 14 residues. The germline V gene has CDR1 SGHAT and CDR2 FQNNGV. CDR3: CAGSNKRVGGELFF. In nucleotides, the CDR3 is TGTGCCGGCAGCAATAAGCGGGTTGGCGGGGAGCTGTTTTTT. The variable domain in full, with the rest retrieved from reference TRBV11-2 and TRBJ2-2, is EAGVAQSPRYKIIEKRQSVAFWCNPISGHATLYWYQQILGQGPKLLIQFQNNGVVDDSQLPKDRFSAERLKGVDSTLKIQPAKLEDSAVYLCAGSNKRVGGELFFGEGSRLTVL.

V and J are TRBV5-4 and TRBJ2-7; 8 bases are a match to TRBD2. V shed 1 base, J shed 0 bases, and the junction held 3 bases outside the gene matches. CDR1 is SGHNT, CDR2 YYREEE, per germline (reference sequence). There are 15 residues in the CDR3. Here the CDR3 reads CASSLTSGVSYEQYF. CDR3 nucleotides: TGTGCCAGCAGCTTGACTAGCGGCGTCTCCTACGAGCAGTACTTC.

This clonotype was seen a few times. The germline gene is not matched at one end of the junction; a read error may be the cause. V gene TRBV2 combines with J gene TRBJ2-7; D might be TRBD1 (6 bases). Germline V gene data show CDR1 as SNHLY and CDR2 as FYNNEI. The CDR3 is 16 residues long. CDR3 coding DNA: TGTGCCACCAGTGCCCCCCAGGGGAAGGGGACATACGAGCAGTACTTC. Translated: CATSAPQGKGTYEQYF.

Notes on this clonotype: An end of the junction differs from the germline gene, which may be a read error. The chain is built from TRBV5-1 and TRBJ1-5; tentatively, D is TRBD1 (5 bases). The V gene's germline CDR1 is SGHRS and CDR2 YFSETQ. The CDR3 is 14 amino acids. CDR3 in DNA: TGCGCCAGCGGCTTGGGAGGGGCCAATCAGCCCCAGCATTTT. Its protein is CASGLGGANQPQHF.

This clonotype was observed once. The chain joins TRBV7-2 to TRBJ2-7; 9 bases are a match to TRBD1. Germline lookup yields CDR1 SGHTA and CDR2 FQGNSA. V lost 11 bases and J lost 3; bases outside the gene matches: 11. The CDR3 spans 14 residues. This chain's CDR3 is CAGSGTGSIYEQYF. In DNA form, the CDR3 reads TGTGCCGGATCCGGGACAGGGAGCATCTACGAGCAGTACTTC.

There are a few counts of this clonotype. The V call is TRBV12-3 or TRBV12-4, the J call TRBJ2-5; 8 bases are shared with TRBD2. V was clipped by 2 bases and J by 5 bases; unmatched bases: 4. This CDR3 is 14 amino acids long. CDR3 DNA sequence: TGTGCCAGCAGTTTATCCCGGGAGGGGGAGACCCAGTACTTC. It specifies CASSLSREGETQYF.

The chain joins TRBV20-1 to TRBJ2-5; the D gene is possibly TRBD2 (6 bases). The CDR3 contains 11 residues. Between the trimmed V and J ends, which lost 6 bases and 2 bases, there was a span of 7 bases. Per germline, CDR1 DFQATT and CDR2 SNEGSKA (reference sequence). The CDR3 DNA reads as TGCAGTGCCGCGGGGCAAGAGACCCAGTACTTC. Its protein is CSAAGQETQYF.

The chain couples TRBV29-1 to TRBJ2-7, with 7 bases identical to TRBD1. The CDR3 spans 16 residues. In germline, CDR1 is SQVTM, CDR2 ANQGSEA. V lost 2 bases and J lost 0; bases outside the gene matches: 10. The CDR3 DNA reads as TGCAGCGTTGAACGACAGGGCGGTGGGGTCTCCTACGAGCAGTACTTC. This encodes CSVERQGGGVSYEQYF.

V and J are TRBV20-1 and TRBJ2-2, with D maybe TRBD1 (6 bases). Looked up from germline, CDR1 is DFQATT and CDR2 is SNEGSKA (reference sequence). V lost 3 bases and J 5 bases, leaving 13 bases between the germline ends. CDR3 size: 14 residues. For the CDR3, the DNA is TGCAGTGCTAGGGCCGGGACATCTACCGGGGAGCTGTTTTTT. Protein: CSARAGTSTGELFF.

This chain joins TRBV29-1 and TRBJ2-6; the match to TRBD1 covers 10 bases. The J segment lost 0 bases and the V segment lost 5 bases, leaving 4 bases of the junction unmatched. Per the germline V gene, CDR1 is SQVTM and CDR2 is ANQGSEA. This CDR3 region has 16 residues. CDR3 sequence: CSVLRDRGSGANVLTF. DNA of the CDR3: TGCAGCGTTCTCCGGGACAGGGGCTCTGGGGCCAACGTCCTGACTTTC.

The rearrangement links TRBV7-2 to TRBJ2-7; TRBD2 aligns across 8 bases. Germline V lookup: CDR1 SGHTA, CDR2 FQGNSA. The trim removed 1 base at V and 4 bases at J, leaving 3 bases unmatched. The CDR3 loop spans 14 amino acids. The CDR3 coding sequence is TGTGCCAGCAGCTTAGTAGCGGGGAAATACGAGCAGTACTTC. Its translation is CASSLVAGKYEQYF.

CDR3 protein: CASNPGAYEQYF. The CDR3 nucleotides are TGTGCCAGCAACCCTGGGGCCTACGAGCAGTACTTC. The chain joins TRBV2 to TRBJ2-7; D is unresolved. Trimming removed 7 bases from V and 2 bases from J, with 9 bases in between. There are 12 residues in the CDR3. CDR1 SNHLY and CDR2 FYNNEI come from the germline V gene.

The chain has TRBV5-6 and TRBJ2-5; D is possibly TRBD1 (5 bases). Germline V gives CDR1 SGHDT, CDR2 YYEEEE. V lost 0 bases and J 5 bases, leaving 11 bases between the germline ends. The CDR3 loop spans 14 amino acids. Here the CDR3 DNA reads TGTGCCAGCAGCTTGGGACAGCTTGGGGAGACCCAGTACTTC. It is translated as CASSLGQLGETQYF.

This chain uses TRBV12-3 or TRBV12-4 with TRBJ1-2; TRBD1 matches at 7 bases. V gave up 6 bases and J gave up 6 bases; unmatched junction bases: 4. The CDR3 is 12 amino acids. CDR3 nucleotides: TGTGCCAGCAGACCGACAGGGAATGGCTACACCTTC. It yields the protein CASRPTGNGYTF.

The chain joins TRBV6-5 to TRBJ1-2, with a tentative D call TRBD1 (6 bases). Germline V gives CDR1 MNHEY, CDR2 SVGAGI. The CDR3 contains 14 residues. The ends were cut back, 2 bases at V and 4 bases at J, with 11 bases in the middle. The CDR3 sequence is CASSYRGSRYGYTF. The CDR3 nucleotides are TGTGCCAGCAGTTACAGGGGGTCCCGCTATGGCTACACCTTC.

This clonotype showed up just a few times. The V and J genes are TRBV4-2 and TRBJ2-7, with D maybe TRBD1 (5 bases). Germline-derived CDR1 and CDR2 are LGHNA and YNFKEQ. The CDR3 sequence is 14 residues long. The germline V and J ends were trimmed by 1 base and 3 bases, with 10 bases remaining between them. The CDR3 here is CASSQGSGHYEQYF. CDR3 nucleotides: TGTGCCAGCAGCCAAGGGTCAGGGCACTACGAGCAGTACTTC.

This chain links TRBV7-2 with TRBJ1-1; the D is unclear. Deletions cut 3 bases from V and 1 base from J, with 9 bases between. The germline V gene has CDR1 SGHTA and CDR2 FQGNSA. CDR3 length: 14 residues. The CDR3 spells CASSLDHRNTEAFF. CDR3 bases: TGTGCCAGCAGCTTGGATCACAGGAACACTGAAGCTTTCTTT.

A remark on this clonotype: This is likely a read error, given that the CDR3 carries no conserved phenylalanine or tryptophan at its end. This chain joins TRBV20-1 and TRBJ1-6; D remains unclear. Germline CDR1 and CDR2: DFQATT and SNEGSKA (reference sequence). This CDR3 spans 13 amino acids. Trimming stripped 0 bases from V and 6 bases from J, with 6 bases between. CDR3 loop: CSAREGGNSPLHL. The DNA for the CDR3 is TGCAGTGCTAGAGAGGGCGGTAATTCACCCCTCCACCTT.

In its sample, this clonotype was seen many times. This sequence joins TRBV29-1 and TRBJ2-2; unclear D gene. The germline gives CDR1 SQVTM, CDR2 ANQGSEA. V gave up 2 bases and J gave up 1 base, with 11 bases separating them. The CDR3 consists of 15 residues. CDR3 DNA sequence: TGCAGCGTTGAATACGGTGGCGTGAACACCGGGGAGCTGTTTTTT. Protein: CSVEYGGVNTGELFF.

This clonotype was detected ten times or more. This chain links TRBV7-9 with TRBJ1-4, with unresolved D. Trimming took off 5 bases at V and 13 bases at J, with 14 bases between the two ends. The CDR3 is 12 amino acids. Germline V gene lookup returns CDR1 SEHNR and CDR2 FQNEAQ (reference sequence). CDR3 sequence (DNA): TGTGCCAGCAGCGGCCCGTTGCGACTACTGTTTTTT. This encodes CASSGPLRLLFF.

The J gene is TRBJ1-3, the V gene TRBV7-9, with a tentative D call TRBD1 (5 bases). Germline CDR1 SEHNR, CDR2 FQNEAQ (reference sequence). The CDR3 spans 15 residues. Trimming pared 5 bases from V and 0 bases from J, leaving 11 bases between. The CDR3 DNA reads as TGTGCCAGCAGCCCCGGGACGGACTCTGGAAACACCATATATTTT. As protein: CASSPGTDSGNTIYF.

V is TRBV7-9 and J is TRBJ2-5; D gene ambiguous. The CDR3 has 13 residues. Germline V gene data show CDR1 as SEHNR and CDR2 as FQNEAQ (reference sequence). Deletions cut 1 base from V and 4 bases from J, with 7 bases between. CDR3 in DNA: TGTGCCAGCAGCTTAGATGGCGGAGAGACCCAGTACTTC. Its protein product is CASSLDGGETQYF. Drawing the rest from reference TRBV7-9 and TRBJ2-5, the complete variable domain is DTGVSQNPRHKITKRGQNVTFRCDPISEHNRLYWYRQTLGQGPEFLTYFQNEAQLEKSRLLSDRFSAERPKGSFSTLEIQRTEQGDSAMYLCASSLDGGETQYFGPGTRLLVL.

In this sample, this clonotype turned up a few times. V and J are TRBV12-3 or TRBV12-4 and TRBJ1-5; D gene unclear. Trimming took 3 bases from V and 3 from J, leaving 3 bases between them. This CDR3 comprises 12 residues. The DNA of the CDR3 is TGTGCCAGCAGTTTCTACAATCAGCCCCAGCATTTT. This encodes CASSFYNQPQHF.